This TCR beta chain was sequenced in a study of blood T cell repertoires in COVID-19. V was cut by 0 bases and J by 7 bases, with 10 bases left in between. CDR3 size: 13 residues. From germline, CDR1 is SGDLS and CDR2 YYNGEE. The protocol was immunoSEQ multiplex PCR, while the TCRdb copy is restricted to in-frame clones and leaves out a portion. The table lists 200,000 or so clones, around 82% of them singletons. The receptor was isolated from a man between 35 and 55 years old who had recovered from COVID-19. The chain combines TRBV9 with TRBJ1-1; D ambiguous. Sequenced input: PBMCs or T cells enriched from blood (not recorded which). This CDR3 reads CASSVAFGSEAFF. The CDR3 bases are TGTGCCAGCAGCGTAGCTTTTGGGAGTGAAGCTTTCTTT.